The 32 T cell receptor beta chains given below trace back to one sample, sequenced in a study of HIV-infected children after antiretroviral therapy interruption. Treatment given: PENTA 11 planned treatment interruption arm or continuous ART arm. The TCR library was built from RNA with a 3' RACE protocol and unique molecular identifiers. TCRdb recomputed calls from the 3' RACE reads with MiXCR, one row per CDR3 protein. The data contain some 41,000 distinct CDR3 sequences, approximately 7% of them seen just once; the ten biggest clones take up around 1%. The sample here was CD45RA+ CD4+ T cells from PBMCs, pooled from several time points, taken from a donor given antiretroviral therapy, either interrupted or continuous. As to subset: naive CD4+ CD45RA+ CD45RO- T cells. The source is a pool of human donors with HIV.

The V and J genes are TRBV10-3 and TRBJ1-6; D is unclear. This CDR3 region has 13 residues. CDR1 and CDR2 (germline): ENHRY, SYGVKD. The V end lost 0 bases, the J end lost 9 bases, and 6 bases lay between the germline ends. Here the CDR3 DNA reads TGTGCCATCAGTGAGTCGGACCTTTCACCCCTCCACTTT. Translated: CAISESDLSPLHF.

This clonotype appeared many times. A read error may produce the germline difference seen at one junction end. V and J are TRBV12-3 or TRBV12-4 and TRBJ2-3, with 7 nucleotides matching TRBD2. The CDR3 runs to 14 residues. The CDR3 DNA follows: TGTGCAAGCAGTATGACTGGGGGGGTTGAAACGCTGTATTTT. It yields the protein CASSMTGGVETLYF.

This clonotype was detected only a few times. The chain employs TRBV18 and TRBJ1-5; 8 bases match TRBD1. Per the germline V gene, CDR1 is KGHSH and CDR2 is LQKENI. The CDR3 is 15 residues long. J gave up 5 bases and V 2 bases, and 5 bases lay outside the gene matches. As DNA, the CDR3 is TGTGCCAGCTCACCAACAGGGGGGGAGGATCAGCCCCAGCATTTT. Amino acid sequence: CASSPTGGEDQPQHF.

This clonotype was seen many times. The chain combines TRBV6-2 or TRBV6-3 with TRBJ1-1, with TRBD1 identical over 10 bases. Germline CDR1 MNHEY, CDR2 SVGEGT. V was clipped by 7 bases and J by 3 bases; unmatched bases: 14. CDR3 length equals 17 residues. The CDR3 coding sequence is TGTGCCAGCACCCGGACAGGGGGTAGGTCGGGGGACACTGAAGCTTTCTTT. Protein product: CASTRTGGRSGDTEAFF.

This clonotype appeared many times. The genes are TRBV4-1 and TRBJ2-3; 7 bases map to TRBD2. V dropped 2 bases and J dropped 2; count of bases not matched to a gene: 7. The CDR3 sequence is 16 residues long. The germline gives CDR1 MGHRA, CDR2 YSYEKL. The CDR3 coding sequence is TGCGCCAGCAGCCAAAGGGCCGGGACTACCACAGATACGCAGTATTTT. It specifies CASSQRAGTTTDTQYF.

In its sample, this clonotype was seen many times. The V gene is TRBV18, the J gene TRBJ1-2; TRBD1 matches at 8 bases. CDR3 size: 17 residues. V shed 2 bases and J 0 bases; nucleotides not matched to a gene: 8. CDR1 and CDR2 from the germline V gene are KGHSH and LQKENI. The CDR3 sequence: CASSPRGQDPANYGYTF. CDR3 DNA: TGTGCCAGCTCACCAAGGGGACAGGATCCCGCTAACTATGGCTACACCTTC.

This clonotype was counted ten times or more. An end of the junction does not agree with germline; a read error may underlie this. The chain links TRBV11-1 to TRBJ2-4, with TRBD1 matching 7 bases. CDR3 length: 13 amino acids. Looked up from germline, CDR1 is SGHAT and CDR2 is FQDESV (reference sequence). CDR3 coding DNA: TGTGCCAGCAGTTGGACAGGTGAAAACACCTTGTACTTT. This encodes CASSWTGENTLYF.

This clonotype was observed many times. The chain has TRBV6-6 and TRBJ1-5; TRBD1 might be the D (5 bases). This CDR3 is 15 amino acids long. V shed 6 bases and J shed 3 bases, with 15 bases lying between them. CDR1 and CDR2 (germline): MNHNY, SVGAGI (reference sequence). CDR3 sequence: CASRPLRVSNQPQHF. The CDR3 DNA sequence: TGTGCCAGCAGACCTCTCAGGGTGTCCAATCAGCCCCAGCATTTT.

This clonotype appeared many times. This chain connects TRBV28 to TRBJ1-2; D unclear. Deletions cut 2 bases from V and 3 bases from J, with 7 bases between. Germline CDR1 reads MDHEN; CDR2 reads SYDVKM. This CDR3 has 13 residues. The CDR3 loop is CASSLGGYYGYTF. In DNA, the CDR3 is TGTGCCAGCAGTTTAGGAGGTTACTATGGCTACACCTTC.

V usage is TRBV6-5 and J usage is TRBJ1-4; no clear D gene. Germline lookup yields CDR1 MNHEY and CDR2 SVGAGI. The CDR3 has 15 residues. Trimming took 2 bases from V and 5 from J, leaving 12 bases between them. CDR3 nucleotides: TGTGCCAGCAGTTACCAATCCCGGGAGAATGAAAAACTGTTTTTT. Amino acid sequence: CASSYQSRENEKLFF.

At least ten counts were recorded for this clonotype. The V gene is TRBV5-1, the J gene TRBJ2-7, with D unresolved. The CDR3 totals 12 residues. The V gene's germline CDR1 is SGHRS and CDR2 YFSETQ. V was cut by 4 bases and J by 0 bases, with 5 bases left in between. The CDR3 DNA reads TGCGCCAGCAGCGGGAACTCCTACGAGCAGTACTTC. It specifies CASSGNSYEQYF. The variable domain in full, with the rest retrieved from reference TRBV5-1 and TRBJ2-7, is KAGVTQTPRYLIKTRGQQVTLSCSPISGHRSVSWYQQTPGQGLQFLFEYFSETQRNKGNFPGRFSGRQFSNSRSEMNVSTLELGDSALYLCASSGNSYEQYFGPGTRLTVT.

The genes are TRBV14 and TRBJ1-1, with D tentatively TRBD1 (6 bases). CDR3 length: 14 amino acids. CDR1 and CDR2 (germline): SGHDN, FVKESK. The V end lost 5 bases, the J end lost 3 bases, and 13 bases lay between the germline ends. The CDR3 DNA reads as TGTGCCAGCAGCACTACCCCAGGGGACACTGAAGCTTTCTTT. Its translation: CASSTTPGDTEAFF. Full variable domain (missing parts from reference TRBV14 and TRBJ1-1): EAGVTQFPSHSVIEKGQTVTLRCDPISGHDNLYWYRRVMGKEIKFLLHFVKESKQDESGMPNNRFLAERTGGTYSTLKVQPAELEDSGVYFCASSTTPGDTEAFFGQGTRLTVV.

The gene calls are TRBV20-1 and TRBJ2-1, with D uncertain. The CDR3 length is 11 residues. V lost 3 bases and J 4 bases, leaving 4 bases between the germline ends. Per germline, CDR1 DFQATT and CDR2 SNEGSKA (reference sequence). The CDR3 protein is CSASFYNEQFF. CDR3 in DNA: TGCAGTGCTAGCTTTTACAATGAGCAGTTCTTC.

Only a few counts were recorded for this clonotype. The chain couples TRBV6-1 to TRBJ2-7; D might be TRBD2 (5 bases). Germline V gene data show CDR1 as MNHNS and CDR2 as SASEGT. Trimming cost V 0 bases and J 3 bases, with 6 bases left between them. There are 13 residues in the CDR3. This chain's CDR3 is CASSEARDYEQYF. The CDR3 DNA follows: TGTGCCAGCAGTGAAGCGAGGGACTACGAGCAGTACTTC.

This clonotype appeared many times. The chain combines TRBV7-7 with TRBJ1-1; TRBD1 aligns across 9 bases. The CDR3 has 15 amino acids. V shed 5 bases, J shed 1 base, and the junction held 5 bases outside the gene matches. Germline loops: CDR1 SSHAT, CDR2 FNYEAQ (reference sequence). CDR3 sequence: CASSPWDRANTEAFF. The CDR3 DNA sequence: TGTGCCAGCAGCCCCTGGGACAGGGCGAACACTGAAGCTTTCTTT. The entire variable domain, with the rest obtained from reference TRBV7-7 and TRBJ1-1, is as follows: GAGVSQSPRYKVTKRGQDVTLRCDPISSHATLYWYQQALGQGPEFLTYFNYEAQPDKSGLPSDRFSAERPEGSISTLTIQRTEQRDSAMYRCASSPWDRANTEAFFGQGTRLTVV.

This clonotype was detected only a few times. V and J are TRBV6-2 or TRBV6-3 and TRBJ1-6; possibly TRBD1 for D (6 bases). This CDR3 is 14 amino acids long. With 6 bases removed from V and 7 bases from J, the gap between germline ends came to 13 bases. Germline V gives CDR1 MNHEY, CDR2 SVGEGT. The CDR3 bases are TGTGCCAGCAGCAGCCCACAGGGAAATTCACCCCTCCACTTT. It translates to CASSSPQGNSPLHF.

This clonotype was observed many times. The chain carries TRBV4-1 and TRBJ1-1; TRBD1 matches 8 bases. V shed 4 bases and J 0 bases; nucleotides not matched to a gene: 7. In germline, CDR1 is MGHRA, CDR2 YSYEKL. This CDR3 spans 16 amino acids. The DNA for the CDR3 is TGCGCCAGCAGCCCCGGACAGGGCCGAATGAACACTGAAGCTTTCTTT. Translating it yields CASSPGQGRMNTEAFF.

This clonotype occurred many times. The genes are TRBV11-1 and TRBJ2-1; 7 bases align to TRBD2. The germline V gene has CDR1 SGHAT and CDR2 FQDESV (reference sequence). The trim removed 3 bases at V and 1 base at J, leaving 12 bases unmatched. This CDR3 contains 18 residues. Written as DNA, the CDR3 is TGTGCCAGCAGCTTCCGCCTCTCAGCGGGATCTTCCTACAATGAGCAGTTCTTC. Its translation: CASSFRLSAGSSYNEQFF.

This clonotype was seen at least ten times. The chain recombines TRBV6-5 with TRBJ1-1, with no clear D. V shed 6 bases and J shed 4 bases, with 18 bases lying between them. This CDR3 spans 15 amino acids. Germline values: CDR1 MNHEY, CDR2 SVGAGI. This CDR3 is CASSSGGSGSTEAFF. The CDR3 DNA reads TGTGCCAGCAGCTCTGGAGGTTCCGGGAGCACTGAAGCTTTCTTT.

CDR3 in amino acids: CASSATQGATNEKLFF. DNA for the CDR3: TGTGCCAGCAGCGCTACGCAGGGAGCAACTAATGAAAAACTGTTTTTT. This rearrangement joins TRBV9 to TRBJ1-4; possibly TRBD1 for D (5 bases). The germline CDR1 and CDR2 sequences are SGDLS and YYNGEE. Trimming stripped 3 bases from V and 0 bases from J, with 12 bases between. This CDR3 is 16 amino acids long.

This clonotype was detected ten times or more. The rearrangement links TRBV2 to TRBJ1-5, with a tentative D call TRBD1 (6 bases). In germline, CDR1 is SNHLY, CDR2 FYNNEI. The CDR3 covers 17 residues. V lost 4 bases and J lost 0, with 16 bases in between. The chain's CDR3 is CASSVQGTLYSNQPQHF. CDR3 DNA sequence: TGTGCCAGCAGTGTACAGGGCACCCTCTATAGCAATCAGCCCCAGCATTTT.

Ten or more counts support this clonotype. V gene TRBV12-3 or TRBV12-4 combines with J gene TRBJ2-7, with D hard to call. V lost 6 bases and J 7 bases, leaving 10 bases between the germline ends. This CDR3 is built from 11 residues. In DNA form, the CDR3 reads TGTGCCAGCAGGGGCCTGGGGGAGCAGTACTTC. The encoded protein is CASRGLGEQYF.

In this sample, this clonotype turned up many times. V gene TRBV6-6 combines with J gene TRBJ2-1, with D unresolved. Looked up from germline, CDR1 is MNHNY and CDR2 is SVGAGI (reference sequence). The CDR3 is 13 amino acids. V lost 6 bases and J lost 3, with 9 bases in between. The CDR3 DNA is TGTGCCAGCAGAGGACGGATCTACAATGAGCAGTTCTTC. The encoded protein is CASRGRIYNEQFF.

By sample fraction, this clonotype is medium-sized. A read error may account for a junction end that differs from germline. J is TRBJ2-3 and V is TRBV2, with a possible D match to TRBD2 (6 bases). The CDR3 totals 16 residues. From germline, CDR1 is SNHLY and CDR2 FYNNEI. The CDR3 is CASSLGTGGRRDTLYF. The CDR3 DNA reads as TGTGCCAGCAGCTTAGGGACTGGGGGGAGGAGAGACACCTTGTACTTT.

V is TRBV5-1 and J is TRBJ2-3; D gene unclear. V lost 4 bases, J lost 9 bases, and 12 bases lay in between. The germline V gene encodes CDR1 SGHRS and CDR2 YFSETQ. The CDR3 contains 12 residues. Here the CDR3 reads CASSQPRGTQYF. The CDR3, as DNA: TGCGCCAGCAGCCAGCCCCGAGGAACGCAGTATTTT. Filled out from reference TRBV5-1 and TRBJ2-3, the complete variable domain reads KAGVTQTPRYLIKTRGQQVTLSCSPISGHRSVSWYQQTPGQGLQFLFEYFSETQRNKGNFPGRFSGRQFSNSRSEMNVSTLELGDSALYLCASSQPRGTQYFGPGTRLTVL.

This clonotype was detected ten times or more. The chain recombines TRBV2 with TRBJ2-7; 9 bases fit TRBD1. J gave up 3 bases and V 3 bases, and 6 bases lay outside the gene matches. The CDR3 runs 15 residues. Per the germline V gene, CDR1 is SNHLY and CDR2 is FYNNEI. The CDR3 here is CASSEGGTGYYEQYF. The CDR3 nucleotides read TGTGCCAGCAGTGAGGGCGGGACAGGGTACTACGAGCAGTACTTC.

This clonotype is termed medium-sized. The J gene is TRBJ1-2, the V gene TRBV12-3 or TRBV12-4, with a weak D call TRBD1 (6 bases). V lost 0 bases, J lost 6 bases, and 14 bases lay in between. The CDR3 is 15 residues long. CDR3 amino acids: CASSLALLQGNGYTF. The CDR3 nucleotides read TGTGCCAGCAGTTTAGCGCTTCTACAGGGTAATGGCTACACCTTC.

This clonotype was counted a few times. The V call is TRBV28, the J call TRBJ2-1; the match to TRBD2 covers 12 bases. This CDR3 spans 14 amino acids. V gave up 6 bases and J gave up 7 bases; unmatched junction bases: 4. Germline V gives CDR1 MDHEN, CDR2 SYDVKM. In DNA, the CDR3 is TGTGCCAGCAGCGGACTAGCGGGATGGAATGAGCAGTTCTTC. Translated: CASSGLAGWNEQFF.

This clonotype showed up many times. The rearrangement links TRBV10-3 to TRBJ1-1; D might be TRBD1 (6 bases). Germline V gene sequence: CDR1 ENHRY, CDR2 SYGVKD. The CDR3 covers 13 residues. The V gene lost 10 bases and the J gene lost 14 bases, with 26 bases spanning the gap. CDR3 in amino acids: CASGDGGRTEVFF. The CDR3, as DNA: TGTGCCAGCGGTGATGGGGGGCGCACAGAAGTCTTCTTT.

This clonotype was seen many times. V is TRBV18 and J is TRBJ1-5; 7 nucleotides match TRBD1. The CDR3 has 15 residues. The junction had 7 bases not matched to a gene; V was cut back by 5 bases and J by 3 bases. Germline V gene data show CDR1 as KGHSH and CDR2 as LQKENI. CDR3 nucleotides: TGTGCCAGCTCATCGTTGGACAGGACCAATCAGCCCCAGCATTTT. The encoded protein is CASSSLDRTNQPQHF.

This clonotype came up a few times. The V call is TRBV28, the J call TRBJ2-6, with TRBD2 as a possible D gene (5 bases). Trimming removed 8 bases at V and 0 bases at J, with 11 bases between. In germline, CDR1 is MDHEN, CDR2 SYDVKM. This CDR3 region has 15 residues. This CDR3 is CASSGSHSGANVLTF. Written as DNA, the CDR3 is TGTGCCAGCTCGGGGAGTCACTCTGGGGCCAACGTCCTGACTTTC. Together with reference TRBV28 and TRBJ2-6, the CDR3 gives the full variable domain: DVKVTQSSRYLVKRTGEKVFLECVQDMDHENMFWYRQDPGLGLRLIYFSYDVKMKEKGDIPEGYSVSREKKERFSLILESASTNQTSMYLCASSGSHSGANVLTFGAGSRLTVL.

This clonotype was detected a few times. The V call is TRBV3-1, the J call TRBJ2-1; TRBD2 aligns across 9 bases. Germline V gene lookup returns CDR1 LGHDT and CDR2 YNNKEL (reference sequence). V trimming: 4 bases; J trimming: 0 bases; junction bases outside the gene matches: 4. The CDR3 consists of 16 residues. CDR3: CASSLGGGDSYNEQFF. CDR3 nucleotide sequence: TGTGCCAGCAGCCTTGGCGGGGGGGACTCCTACAATGAGCAGTTCTTC.